These 3 T cell receptor beta chains came from one sample sequenced in a study of vaccination and CD4 T cells after COVID-19. Treatment indicated: roughly 10-day PBMC culture with coronavirus spike peptide pools or control peptides (ViraFEST assay). For these receptors, no antigen is known. The assay that was used to sequence DNA from cultured CD4+ T cells was the Oncomine TCR Beta short-read assay. Each CDR3 protein gets one entry after TCRdb re-called the PCR reads with MiXCR. The table includes more than 9,000 distinct CDR3 sequences, around 30% detected once. The sample was cultured CD4+ T cells from blood. The receptors shown here come from a human donor with COVID-19.

This sequence joins TRBV6-1 and TRBJ2-7; no reliable D call. The CDR3 consists of 15 residues. The V end lost 1 base, the J end lost 2 bases, and 12 bases lay between the germline ends. Germline V lookup: CDR1 MNHNS, CDR2 SASEGT. CDR3 sequence: CASSEEKRKPYEQYF. The CDR3 nucleotides are TGTGCCAGCAGTGAAGAAAAAAGGAAGCCCTACGAGCAGTACTTC.

This clonotype occurred a few times. The chain recombines TRBV28 with TRBJ1-5; a weak D match, TRBD1 (6 bases). Between the trimmed V and J ends, which lost 2 bases and 14 bases, there was a span of 13 bases. The CDR3 spans 12 residues. Germline CDR1 and CDR2: MDHEN and SYDVKM. DNA of the CDR3: TGTGCCAGCAGTTTAGGGCCGGGGGCAAAGCATTTT. It translates to CASSLGPGAKHF.

The V and J genes are TRBV29-1 and TRBJ2-7, with no clear D. Looked up from germline, CDR1 is SQVTM and CDR2 is ANQGSEA. The CDR3 is 12 residues long. Trimming removed 4 bases from V and 2 bases from J, with 9 bases in between. CDR3 in DNA: TGCAGCGTTGTATGGGCTACCTACGAGCAGTACTTC. Residues: CSVVWATYEQYF.